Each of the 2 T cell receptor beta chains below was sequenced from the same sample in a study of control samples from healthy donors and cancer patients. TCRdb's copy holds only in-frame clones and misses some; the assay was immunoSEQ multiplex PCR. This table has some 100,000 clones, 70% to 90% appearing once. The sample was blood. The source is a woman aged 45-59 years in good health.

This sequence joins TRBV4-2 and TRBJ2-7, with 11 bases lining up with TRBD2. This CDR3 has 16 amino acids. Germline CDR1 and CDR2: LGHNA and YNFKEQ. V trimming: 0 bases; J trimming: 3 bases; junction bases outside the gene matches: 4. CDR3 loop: CASSQEGTSGGYEQYF. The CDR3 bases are TGTGCCAGCAGCCAAGAGGGCACTAGCGGGGGCTACGAGCAGTACTTC.

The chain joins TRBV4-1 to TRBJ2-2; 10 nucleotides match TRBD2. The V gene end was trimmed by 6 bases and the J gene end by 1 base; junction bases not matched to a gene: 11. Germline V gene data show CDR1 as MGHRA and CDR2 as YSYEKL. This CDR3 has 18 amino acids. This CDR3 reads CASSGASGRVRNTGELFF. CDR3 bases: TGCGCCAGCAGTGGCGCTAGCGGGAGAGTTCGGAACACCGGGGAGCTGTTTTTT.